Included here is one TCR beta chain sequence, with context. Its antigen is not known. The data are from a study of OX40 agonist ivuxolimab in advanced cancers. On the study more broadly: Cohort: about 82% men, mean age about 60, aged roughly 20 to 79. Study results and limitations: Individuals who were partial responders at 0.1-3.0 mg/kg had clonal expansion that ranked among the lowest.

The protocol was immunoSEQ multiplex PCR, while the TCRdb copy is restricted to in-frame clones and leaves out a portion. Seen here are more than 45,000 clones, 80% to 85% observed once, and the top ten hold approximately 4.5%. Trimming pared 3 bases from V and 5 bases from J, leaving 10 bases between. This CDR3 has 14 amino acids. Per the germline V gene, CDR1 is MRHNA and CDR2 is SNTAGT. The sequencing here drew on CD4+ or CD8+ T cells sorted from blood, taken in a trial of the OX40 agonist ivuxolimab. V and J are TRBV6-4 and TRBJ2-2; D is unclear. The receptor was isolated from an adult with an advanced solid tumor such as melanoma, head and neck, liver or kidney cancer. The CDR3 DNA reads as TGTGCCAGCAGTGAATTACCGTATACCGGGGAGCTGTTTTTT. This sequence encodes CASSELPYTGELFF.